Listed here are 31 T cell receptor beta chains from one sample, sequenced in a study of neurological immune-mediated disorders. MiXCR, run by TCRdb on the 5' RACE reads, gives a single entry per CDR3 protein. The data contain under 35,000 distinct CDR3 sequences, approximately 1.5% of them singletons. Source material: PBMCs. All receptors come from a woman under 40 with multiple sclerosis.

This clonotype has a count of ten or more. The CDR3 nucleotides are TGTGCCAGCAGCCCGACAGGGGGGGTGTATGGCTACACCTTC. Translation: CASSPTGGVYGYTF. V and J are TRBV3-1 and TRBJ1-2; 9 bases fit TRBD1. This CDR3 contains 14 residues. Germline V gives CDR1 LGHDT, CDR2 YNNKEL (reference sequence). With 4 bases clipped from V and 5 bases from J, the junction kept 5 bases outside the gene matches.

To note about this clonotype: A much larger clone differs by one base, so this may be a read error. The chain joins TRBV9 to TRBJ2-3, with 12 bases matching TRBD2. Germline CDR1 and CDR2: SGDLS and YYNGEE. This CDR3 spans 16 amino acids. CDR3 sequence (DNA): TGTGCCAGCAGCGTATCTAGCGGGGGGGACACAGATACGAAGTATTTT. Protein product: CASSVSSGGDTDTKYF.

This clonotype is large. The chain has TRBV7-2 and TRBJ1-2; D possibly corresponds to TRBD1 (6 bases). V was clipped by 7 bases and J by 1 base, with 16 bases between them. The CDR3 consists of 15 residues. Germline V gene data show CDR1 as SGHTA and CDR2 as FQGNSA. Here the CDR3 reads CASTNPQGINYGYTF. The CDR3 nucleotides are TGTGCCAGCACCAACCCCCAGGGGATTAACTATGGCTACACCTTC.

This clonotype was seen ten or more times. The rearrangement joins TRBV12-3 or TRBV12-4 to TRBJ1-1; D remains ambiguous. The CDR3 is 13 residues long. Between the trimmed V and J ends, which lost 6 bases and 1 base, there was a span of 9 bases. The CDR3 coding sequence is TGTGCCAGCAGCCGAATTGGGAACACTGAAGCTTTCTTT. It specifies CASSRIGNTEAFF.

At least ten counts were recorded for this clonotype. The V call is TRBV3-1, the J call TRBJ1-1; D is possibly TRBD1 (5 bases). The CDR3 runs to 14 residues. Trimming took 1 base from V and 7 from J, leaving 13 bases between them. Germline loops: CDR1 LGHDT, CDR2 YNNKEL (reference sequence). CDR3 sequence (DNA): TGTGCCAGCAGCCAAGGGGGGGTGAAAAGTGAAGCTTTCTTT. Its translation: CASSQGGVKSEAFF. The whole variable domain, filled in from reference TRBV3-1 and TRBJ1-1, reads DTAVSQTPKYLVTQMGNDKSIKCEQNLGHDTMYWYKQDSKKFLKIMFSYNNKELIINETVPNRFSPKSPDKAHLNLHINSLELGDSAVYFCASSQGGVKSEAFFGQGTRLTVV.

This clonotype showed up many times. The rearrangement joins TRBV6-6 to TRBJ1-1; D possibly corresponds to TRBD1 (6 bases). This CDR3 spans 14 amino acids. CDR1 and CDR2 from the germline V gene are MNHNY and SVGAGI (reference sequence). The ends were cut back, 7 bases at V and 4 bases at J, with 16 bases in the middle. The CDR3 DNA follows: TGTGCCAGCATCCCGGGGGGGCCGAGCACTGAAGCTTTCTTT. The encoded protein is CASIPGGPSTEAFF.

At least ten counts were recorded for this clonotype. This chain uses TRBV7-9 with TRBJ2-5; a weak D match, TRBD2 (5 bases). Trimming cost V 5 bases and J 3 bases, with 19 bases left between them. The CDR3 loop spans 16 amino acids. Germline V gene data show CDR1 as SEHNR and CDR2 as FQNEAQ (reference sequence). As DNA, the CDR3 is TGTGCCAGCAGCCGAGGGCCCGACCCTAGGAAAGAGACCCAGTACTTC. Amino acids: CASSRGPDPRKETQYF.

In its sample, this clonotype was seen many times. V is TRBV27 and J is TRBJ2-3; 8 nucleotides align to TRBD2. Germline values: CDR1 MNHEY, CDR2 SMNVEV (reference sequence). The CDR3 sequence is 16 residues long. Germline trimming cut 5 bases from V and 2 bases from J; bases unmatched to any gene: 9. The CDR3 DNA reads TGTGCCAGCAGTCTCGCCGGGACTAGGAACACAGATACGCAGTATTTT. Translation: CASSLAGTRNTDTQYF.

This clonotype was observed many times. This CDR3 is CASSLELAGEQNRGEQFF. Written as DNA, the CDR3 is TGCGCCAGCAGCTTGGAACTAGCGGGGGAGCAAAATCGGGGGGAGCAGTTCTTC. This rearrangement joins TRBV5-1 to TRBJ2-1; 11 bases line up with TRBD2. Trimming cost V 0 bases and J 10 bases; bases outside gene matches: 15. CDR1 is SGHRS, CDR2 YFSETQ, per germline. CDR3 length equals 18 residues.

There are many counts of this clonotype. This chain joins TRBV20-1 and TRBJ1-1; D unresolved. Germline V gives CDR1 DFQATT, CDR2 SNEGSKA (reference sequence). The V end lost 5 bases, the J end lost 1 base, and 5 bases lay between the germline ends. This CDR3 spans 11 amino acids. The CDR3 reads CSAPTNTEAFF. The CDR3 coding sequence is TGCAGTGCTCCTACGAACACTGAAGCTTTCTTT.

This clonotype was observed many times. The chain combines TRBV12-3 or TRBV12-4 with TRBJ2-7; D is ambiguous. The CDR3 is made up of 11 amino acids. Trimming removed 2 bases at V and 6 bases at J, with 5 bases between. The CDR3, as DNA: TGTGCCAGCAGTTTAACTCTCGAGCAGTACTTC. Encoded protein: CASSLTLEQYF.

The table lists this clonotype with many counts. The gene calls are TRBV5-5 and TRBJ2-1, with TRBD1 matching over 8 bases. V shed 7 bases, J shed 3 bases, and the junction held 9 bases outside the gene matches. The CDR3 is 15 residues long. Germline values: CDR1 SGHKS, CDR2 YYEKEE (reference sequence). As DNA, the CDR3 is TGTGCCAGCGCCTCTGGCACAGGGGGCTACAATGAGCAGTTCTTC. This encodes CASASGTGGYNEQFF.

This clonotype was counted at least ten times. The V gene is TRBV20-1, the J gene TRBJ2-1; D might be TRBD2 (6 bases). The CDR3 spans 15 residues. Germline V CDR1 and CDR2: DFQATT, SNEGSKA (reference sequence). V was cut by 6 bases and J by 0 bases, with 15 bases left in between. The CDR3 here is CSALPLAISYNEQFF. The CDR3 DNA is TGCAGTGCGCTCCCACTAGCCATCTCCTACAATGAGCAGTTCTTC.

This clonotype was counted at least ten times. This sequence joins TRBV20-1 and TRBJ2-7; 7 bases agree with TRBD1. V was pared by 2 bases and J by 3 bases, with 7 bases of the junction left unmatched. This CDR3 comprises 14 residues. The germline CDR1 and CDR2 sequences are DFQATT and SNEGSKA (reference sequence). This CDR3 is CSARPGQKVYEQYF. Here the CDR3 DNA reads TGCAGTGCTAGACCGGGACAGAAGGTCTACGAGCAGTACTTC.

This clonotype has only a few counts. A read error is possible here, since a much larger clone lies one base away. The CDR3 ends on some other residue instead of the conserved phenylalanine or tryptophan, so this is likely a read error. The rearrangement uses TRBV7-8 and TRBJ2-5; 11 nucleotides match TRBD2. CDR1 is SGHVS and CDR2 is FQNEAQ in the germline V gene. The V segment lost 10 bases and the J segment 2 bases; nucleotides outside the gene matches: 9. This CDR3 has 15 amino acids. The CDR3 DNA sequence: TGTGCCATTAAGAAACTAGCGGGGGTTCAAGAGACCCAGTACTGC. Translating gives CAIKKLAGVQETQYC.

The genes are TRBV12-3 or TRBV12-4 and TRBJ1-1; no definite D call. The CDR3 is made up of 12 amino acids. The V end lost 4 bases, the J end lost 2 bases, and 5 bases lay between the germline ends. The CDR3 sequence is CASSWDNTEAFF. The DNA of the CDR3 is TGTGCCAGCAGTTGGGATAACACTGAAGCTTTCTTT.

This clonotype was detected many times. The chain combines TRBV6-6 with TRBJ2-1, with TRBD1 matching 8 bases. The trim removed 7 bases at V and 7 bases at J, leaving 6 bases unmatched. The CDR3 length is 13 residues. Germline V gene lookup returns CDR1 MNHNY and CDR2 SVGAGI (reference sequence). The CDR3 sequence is CASKSGGWNEQFF. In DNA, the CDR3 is TGTGCCAGCAAATCAGGGGGCTGGAATGAGCAGTTCTTC.

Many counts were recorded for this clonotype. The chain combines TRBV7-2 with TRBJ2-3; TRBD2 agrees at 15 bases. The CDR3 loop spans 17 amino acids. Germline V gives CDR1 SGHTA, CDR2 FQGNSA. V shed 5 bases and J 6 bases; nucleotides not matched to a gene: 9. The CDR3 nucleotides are TGTGCCAGCAGCACGCCCGGGACTAGCGGGGGGTTGGATACGCAGTATTTT. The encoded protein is CASSTPGTSGGLDTQYF.

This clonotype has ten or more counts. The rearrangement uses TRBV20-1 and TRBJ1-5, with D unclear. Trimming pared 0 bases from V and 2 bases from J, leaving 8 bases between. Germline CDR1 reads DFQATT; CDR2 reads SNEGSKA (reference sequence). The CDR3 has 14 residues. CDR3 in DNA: TGCAGTGCTAGAGAGGGTTACGGCAATCAGCCCCAGCATTTT. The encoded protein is CSAREGYGNQPQHF.

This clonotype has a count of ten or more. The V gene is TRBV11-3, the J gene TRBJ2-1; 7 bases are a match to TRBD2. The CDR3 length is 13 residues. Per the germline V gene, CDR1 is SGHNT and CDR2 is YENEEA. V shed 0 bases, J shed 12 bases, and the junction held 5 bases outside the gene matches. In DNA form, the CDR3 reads TGTGCCAGCAGCTTAGATCGGGCGGGGGTGCAGTTCTTC. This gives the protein CASSLDRAGVQFF. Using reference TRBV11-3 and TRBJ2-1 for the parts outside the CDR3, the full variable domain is EAGVVQSPRYKIIEKKQPVAFWCNPISGHNTLYWYLQNLGQGPELLIRYENEEAVDDSQLPKDRFSAERLKGVDSTLKIQPAELGDSAVYLCASSLDRAGVQFFGPGTRLTVL.

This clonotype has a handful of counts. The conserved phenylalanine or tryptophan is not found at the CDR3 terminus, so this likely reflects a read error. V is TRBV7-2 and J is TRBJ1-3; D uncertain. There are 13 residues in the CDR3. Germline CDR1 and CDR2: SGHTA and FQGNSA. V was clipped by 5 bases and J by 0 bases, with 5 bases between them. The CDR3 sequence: CASSRNSGNTIYI. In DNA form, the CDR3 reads TGTGCCAGCAGCCGGAACTCTGGAAACACCATATATATT.

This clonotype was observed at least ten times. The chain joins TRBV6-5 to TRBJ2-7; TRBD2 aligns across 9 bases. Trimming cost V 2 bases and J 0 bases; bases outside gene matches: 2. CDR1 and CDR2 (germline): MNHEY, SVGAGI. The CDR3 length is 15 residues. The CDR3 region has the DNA TGTGCCAGCAGTTACGCTAGCGGGGACTCCTACGAGCAGTACTTC. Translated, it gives CASSYASGDSYEQYF.

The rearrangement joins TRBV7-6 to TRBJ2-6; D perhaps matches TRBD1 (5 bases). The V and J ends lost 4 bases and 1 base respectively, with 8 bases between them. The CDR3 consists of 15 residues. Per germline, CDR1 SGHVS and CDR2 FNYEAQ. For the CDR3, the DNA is TGTGCCAGCAGCTGGTCAGGGTCTGGGGCCAACGTCCTGACTTTC. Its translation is CASSWSGSGANVLTF.

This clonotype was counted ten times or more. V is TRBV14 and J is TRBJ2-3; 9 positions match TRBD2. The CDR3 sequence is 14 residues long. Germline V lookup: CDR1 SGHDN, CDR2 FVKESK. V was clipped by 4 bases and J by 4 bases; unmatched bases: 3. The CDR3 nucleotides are TGTGCCAGCAGCCTTAGCGGGGGTGCAGATACGCAGTATTTT. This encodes CASSLSGGADTQYF.

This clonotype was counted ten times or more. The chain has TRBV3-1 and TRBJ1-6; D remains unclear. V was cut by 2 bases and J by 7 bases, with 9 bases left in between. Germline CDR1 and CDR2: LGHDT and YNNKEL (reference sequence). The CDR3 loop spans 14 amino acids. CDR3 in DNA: TGTGCCAGCAGCCAACTCGTCGAGAATTCACCCCTCCACTTT. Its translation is CASSQLVENSPLHF.

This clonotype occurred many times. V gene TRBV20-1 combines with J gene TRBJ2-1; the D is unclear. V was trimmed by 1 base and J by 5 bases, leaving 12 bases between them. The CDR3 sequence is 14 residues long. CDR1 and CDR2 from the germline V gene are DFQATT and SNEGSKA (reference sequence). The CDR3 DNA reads TGCAGTGCTAGAGTCGGCAGTTTGAACAATGAGCAGTTCTTC. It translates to CSARVGSLNNEQFF.

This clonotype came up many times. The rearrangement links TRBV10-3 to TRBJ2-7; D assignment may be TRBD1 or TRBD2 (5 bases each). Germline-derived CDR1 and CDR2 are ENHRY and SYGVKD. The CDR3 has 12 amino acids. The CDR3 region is CATGTASYEQYF. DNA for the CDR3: TGTGCAACCGGGACGGCGTCCTACGAGCAGTACTTC.

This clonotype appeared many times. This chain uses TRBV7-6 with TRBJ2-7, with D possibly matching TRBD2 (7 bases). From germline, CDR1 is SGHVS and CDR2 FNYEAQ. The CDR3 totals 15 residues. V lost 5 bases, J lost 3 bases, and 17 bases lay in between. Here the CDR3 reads CASSTRPGGLYEQYF. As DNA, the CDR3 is TGTGCCAGCAGCACGCGACCGGGGGGCCTCTACGAGCAGTACTTC.

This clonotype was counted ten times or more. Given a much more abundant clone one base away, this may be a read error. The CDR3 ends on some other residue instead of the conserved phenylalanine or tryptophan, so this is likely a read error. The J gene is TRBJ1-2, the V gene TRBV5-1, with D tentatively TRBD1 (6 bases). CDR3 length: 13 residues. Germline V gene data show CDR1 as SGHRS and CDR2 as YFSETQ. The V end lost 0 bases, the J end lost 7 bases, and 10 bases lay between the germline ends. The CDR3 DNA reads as TGCGCCAGCAGCTTGGTGTCAGGGGTTGGCTACACCGTC. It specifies CASSLVSGVGYTV.

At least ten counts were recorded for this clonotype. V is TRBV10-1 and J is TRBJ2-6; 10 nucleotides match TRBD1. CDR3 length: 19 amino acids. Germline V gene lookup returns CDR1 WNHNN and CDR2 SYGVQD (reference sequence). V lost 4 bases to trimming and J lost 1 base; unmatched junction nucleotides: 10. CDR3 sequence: CASSADRGPLASGANVLTF. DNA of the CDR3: TGCGCCAGCAGTGCTGACAGGGGGCCACTGGCGTCTGGGGCCAACGTCCTGACTTTC.

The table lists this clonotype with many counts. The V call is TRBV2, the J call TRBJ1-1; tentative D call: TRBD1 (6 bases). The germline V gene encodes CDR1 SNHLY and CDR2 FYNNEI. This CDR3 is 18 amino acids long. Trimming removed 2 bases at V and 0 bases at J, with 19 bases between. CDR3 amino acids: CASSEPELDRVLNTEAFF. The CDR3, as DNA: TGTGCCAGCAGTGAACCCGAGCTGGACAGAGTCCTGAACACTGAAGCTTTCTTT.